Below are 29 T cell receptor beta chains sequenced from a single sample in a study of cytomegalovirus exposure and HLA in healthy donors. This PCR relied on a set of 60 Vbeta primers and 13 Jbeta primers. Profiled with immunoSEQ multiplex PCR; TCRdb holds only in-frame clones, not every one. The sample lists 200,000 to 250,000 clones, 70% to 85% occurring once. The material sequenced was PBMCs. These receptors came from a woman aged 60-75 years in good health and CMV-seropositive.

This CDR3 reads CASSSRRGNTEAFF. In DNA form, the CDR3 reads TGCGCCAGCAGCTCGCGGAGGGGGAACACTGAAGCTTTCTTT. This chain joins TRBV5-1 and TRBJ1-1, with a tentative D call TRBD1 (5 bases). V dropped 3 bases and J dropped 1 base, with 10 bases sitting between them. This CDR3 has 14 residues. CDR1 SGHRS and CDR2 YFSETQ come from the germline V gene.

The chain has TRBV25-1 and TRBJ2-7; TRBD2 agrees at 10 bases. Looked up from germline, CDR1 is MGHDK and CDR2 is SYGVNS. This CDR3 is 15 amino acids long. Trimming removed 5 bases from V and 5 bases from J; junction bases left unmatched: 9. Here the CDR3 DNA reads TGTGCCAGCAGTACCCCCCTAGCGGGAGTAGACGAGCAGTACTTC. This translates into CASSTPLAGVDEQYF.

The sample holds one count of this clone. The chain has TRBV5-1 and TRBJ2-5, with 8 bases identical to TRBD2. Germline loops: CDR1 SGHRS, CDR2 YFSETQ. This CDR3 comprises 15 residues. Unmatched junction bases numbered 4, after V lost 2 bases and J lost 1 base. CDR3 sequence reads: CASSLRLAGQETQYF. As DNA, the CDR3 is TGCGCCAGCAGCTTAAGGCTAGCGGGCCAAGAGACCCAGTACTTC.

J is TRBJ2-3 and V is TRBV6-5, with D maybe TRBD2 (5 bases). Germline-derived CDR1 and CDR2 are MNHEY and SVGAGI. V lost 2 bases, J lost 5 bases, and 14 bases lay in between. CDR3 length: 15 amino acids. CDR3 region: CASSYNFLARDTQYF. The CDR3 coding sequence is TGTGCCAGCAGTTACAATTTTCTAGCACGAGATACGCAGTATTTT.

This chain joins TRBV5-1 and TRBJ2-3; D is possibly TRBD2 (6 bases). Trimming cost V 4 bases and J 0 bases, with 12 bases left between them. The CDR3 contains 15 residues. Germline CDR1 reads SGHRS; CDR2 reads YFSETQ. CDR3 sequence reads: CASSPGTASTDTQYF. As DNA, the CDR3 is TGCGCCAGCAGCCCGGGGACTGCTAGCACAGATACGCAGTATTTT.

In DNA, the CDR3 is TGTGCCAGCAGTCGTAGCGGGAGTTCGAACACCGGGGAGCTGTTTTTT. Amino acid sequence: CASSRSGSSNTGELFF. The chain is built from TRBV9 and TRBJ2-2, with TRBD2 matching over 9 bases. The CDR3 is made up of 16 amino acids. Germline CDR1 reads SGDLS; CDR2 reads YYNGEE. V lost 5 bases and J lost 0; bases outside the gene matches: 5.

The chain uses TRBV5-8 and TRBJ1-1; TRBD1 matches at 8 bases. Germline V gene data show CDR1 as SGHTS and CDR2 as YDEGEE. This CDR3 comprises 14 residues. After removal of 4 bases from V and 8 bases from J, the junction contained 10 bases not matched to a gene. The CDR3: CASSRDRGSPEAFF. In DNA form, the CDR3 reads TGTGCCAGCAGCCGAGACAGGGGCTCCCCCGAAGCTTTCTTT.

This chain joins TRBV6-1 and TRBJ1-4; a possible D gene is TRBD1 (5 bases). V was clipped by 5 bases and J by 7 bases, with 14 bases between them. The CDR3 totals 14 residues. CDR1 MNHNS and CDR2 SASEGT come from the germline V gene. CDR3 protein: CASSWGREGEKLFF. Written as DNA, the CDR3 is TGTGCCAGCAGTTGGGGCAGGGAGGGTGAAAAACTGTTTTTT.

This sequence joins TRBV5-1 and TRBJ1-1; D is unclear. In germline, CDR1 is SGHRS, CDR2 YFSETQ. Trimming pared 0 bases from V and 4 bases from J, leaving 10 bases between. The CDR3 is 14 amino acids. This chain's CDR3 is CASSLEAGITEAFF. The CDR3 nucleotides are TGCGCCAGCAGCTTGGAGGCGGGGATCACTGAAGCTTTCTTT.

V gene TRBV28 combines with J gene TRBJ1-3, with a possible D match to TRBD1 (5 bases). The V and J ends lost 4 bases and 2 bases respectively, with 15 bases between them. The CDR3 consists of 16 residues. CDR1 and CDR2 from the germline V gene are MDHEN and SYDVKM. Here the CDR3 reads CASSSSAGPPGNTIYF. CDR3 in DNA: TGTGCCAGCAGTTCCTCAGCAGGGCCCCCTGGAAACACCATATATTTT.

The chain recombines TRBV2 with TRBJ2-5; weak D call: TRBD1 (6 bases). With 3 bases removed from V and 6 bases from J, the gap between germline ends came to 14 bases. Germline V gene lookup returns CDR1 SNHLY and CDR2 FYNNEI. The CDR3 totals 14 residues. CDR3 DNA sequence: TGTGCCAGCAGTGATCGAACAGGGCGAAAGACCCAGTACTTC. It translates to CASSDRTGRKTQYF.

This sequence joins TRBV10-3 and TRBJ2-7; D unclear. CDR3 length: 12 residues. V gave up 8 bases and J gave up 0 bases, with 8 bases separating them. CDR1 is ENHRY and CDR2 is SYGVKD in the germline V gene. The CDR3 loop reads CAIDSGSYEQYF. Written as DNA, the CDR3 is TGTGCCATCGATTCAGGCTCCTACGAGCAGTACTTC.

J is TRBJ2-7 and V is TRBV18, with 9 bases identical to TRBD1. With 6 bases clipped from V and 4 bases from J, the junction kept 10 bases outside the gene matches. The CDR3 is 15 residues long. Germline V gene lookup returns CDR1 KGHSH and CDR2 LQKENI. CDR3 residues: CASSLGQGKGYEQYF. Written as DNA, the CDR3 is TGTGCCAGCTCTCTGGGACAGGGAAAGGGGTACGAGCAGTACTTC. Complete variable domain (other parts from reference TRBV18 and TRBJ2-7): NAGVMQNPRHLVRRRGQEARLRCSPMKGHSHVYWYRQLPEEGLKFMVYLQKENIIDESGMPKERFSAEFPKEGPSILRIQQVVRGDSAAYFCASSLGQGKGYEQYFGPGTRLTVT.

This clone was detected a few times. This chain connects TRBV6-6 to TRBJ2-3; possibly TRBD2 for D (6 bases). Germline CDR1 reads MNHNY; CDR2 reads SVGAGI (reference sequence). CDR3 length: 15 residues. Trimming cost V 2 bases and J 3 bases, with 12 bases left between them. The CDR3: CASSYGLGGTDTQYF. The CDR3 nucleotides read TGTGCCAGCAGTTACGGTTTGGGGGGAACAGATACGCAGTATTTT.

The V call is TRBV6-1, the J call TRBJ2-1; the D is unclear. Trimming pared 5 bases from V and 0 bases from J, leaving 11 bases between. Looked up from germline, CDR1 is MNHNS and CDR2 is SASEGT. CDR3 length: 15 amino acids. The CDR3 DNA reads TGTGCCAGCAGTCCTTCTACGAGCTCCTACAATGAGCAGTTCTTC. It codes for CASSPSTSSYNEQFF.

This clone was seen a few times. The rearrangement joins TRBV7-8 to TRBJ2-7, with a possible D match to TRBD1 (5 bases). Germline CDR1 and CDR2: SGHVS and FQNEAQ. Trimming pared 6 bases from V and 2 bases from J, leaving 11 bases between. This CDR3 is built from 13 residues. In DNA form, the CDR3 reads TGTGCCAGCAGGCCAGGGCCGGCCTACGAGCAGTACTTC. Translated: CASRPGPAYEQYF.

The CDR3 nucleotides read TGTGCCAGCCGGGGCGGGAGGGACACAGATACGCAGTATTTT. Protein: CASRGGRDTDTQYF. The J gene is TRBJ2-3, the V gene TRBV6-4; TRBD2 agrees at 9 bases. The CDR3 extends over 14 amino acids. Germline CDR1 is MRHNA and CDR2 is SNTAGT. The V and J ends lost 8 bases and 2 bases, in that order; junction bases with no gene match: 5.

The chain joins TRBV7-3 to TRBJ2-7; 8 bases map to TRBD2. This CDR3 comprises 16 residues. V was pared by 3 bases and J by 3 bases, with 10 bases of the junction left unmatched. Per germline, CDR1 SGHTA and CDR2 FQGTGA. CDR3 DNA: TGTGCCAGCAGCTTGGCCAGGGTGGCGGGGGGCTACGAGCAGTACTTC. Amino acid sequence: CASSLARVAGGYEQYF. Looking up the rest from reference TRBV7-3 and TRBJ2-7 gives the full variable domain: GAGVSQTPSNKVTEKGKYVELRCDPISGHTALYWYRQSLGQGPEFLIYFQGTGAADDSGLPNDRFFAVRPEGSVSTLKIQRTERGDSAVYLCASSLARVAGGYEQYFGPGTRLTVT.

The gene calls are TRBV6-6 and TRBJ1-2, with 10 bases identical to TRBD1. The CDR3 extends over 16 amino acids. The V segment lost 6 bases and the J segment 3 bases; nucleotides outside the gene matches: 10. From germline, CDR1 is MNHNY and CDR2 SVGAGI (reference sequence). The CDR3: CASSRQGADYYYGYTF. In nucleotides, the CDR3 is TGTGCCAGCAGCCGACAGGGGGCCGATTACTACTATGGCTACACCTTC.

This rearrangement joins TRBV5-4 to TRBJ2-7, with D perhaps TRBD2 (6 bases). Germline assignment: CDR1 SGHNT and CDR2 YYREEE (reference sequence). Trimming cost V 1 base and J 6 bases, with 17 bases left between them. CDR3 length: 15 residues. The CDR3 nucleotides are TGTGCCAGCAGCTTGCCCGGCGGGGCCGGTCGCGAGCAGTACTTC. This gives the protein CASSLPGGAGREQYF.

The chain uses TRBV11-3 and TRBJ1-1; unclear D gene. V shed 5 bases and J shed 3 bases, with 13 bases lying between them. This CDR3 is 14 amino acids long. From germline, CDR1 is SGHNT and CDR2 YENEEA. The CDR3 sequence: CASSPRTGDTEAFF. The CDR3 DNA reads TGTGCCAGCAGCCCGAGGACGGGAGACACTGAAGCTTTCTTT.

V gene TRBV11-3 combines with J gene TRBJ2-5; 8 bases fit TRBD2. V lost 5 bases and J lost 5; bases outside the gene matches: 7. This CDR3 is built from 14 residues. CDR1 and CDR2 (germline): SGHNT, YENEEA. The CDR3, as DNA: TGTGCCAGCAGCATTACGGGGGGGAAGGAGACCCAGTACTTC. Amino acids: CASSITGGKETQYF.

This chain links TRBV7-2 with TRBJ2-7; 9 positions match TRBD2. V trimming: 1 base; J trimming: 7 bases; junction bases outside the gene matches: 8. There are 15 residues in the CDR3. The V gene's germline CDR1 is SGHTA and CDR2 FQGNSA. The CDR3 loop reads CASSLEVWAGGEQYF. In DNA form, the CDR3 reads TGTGCCAGCAGCTTAGAAGTGTGGGCGGGGGGGGAGCAGTACTTC.

The chain employs TRBV5-1 and TRBJ2-1, with D possibly being TRBD1 (6 bases). Germline V gives CDR1 SGHRS, CDR2 YFSETQ. CDR3 length equals 13 residues. Trimming took 5 bases from V and 6 from J, leaving 12 bases between them. The CDR3 DNA reads TGCGCCAGCAGTTTCCCCAGGGGCAATGAGCAGTTCTTC. This sequence encodes CASSFPRGNEQFF.

This clone was seen once. The chain joins TRBV30 to TRBJ2-7; 9 positions match TRBD1. The CDR3 is 12 residues long. Germline V lookup: CDR1 GTSNPN, CDR2 SVGIG (reference sequence). Trimming removed 2 bases from V and 8 bases from J; junction bases left unmatched: 4. CDR3 amino acids: CAWSLTGGQQYF. The CDR3 region has the DNA TGTGCCTGGAGTTTGACAGGGGGGCAGCAGTACTTC.

This chain links TRBV7-2 with TRBJ2-1; 7 positions match TRBD1. Germline V CDR1 and CDR2: SGHTA, FQGNSA. The CDR3 sequence is 16 residues long. J gave up 2 bases and V 3 bases, and 7 bases lay outside the gene matches. CDR3 sequence reads: CASSFYMGQTYNEQFF. The DNA for the CDR3 is TGTGCCAGCAGCTTTTACATGGGACAGACCTACAATGAGCAGTTCTTC.

V is TRBV6-6 and J is TRBJ2-5, with 9 bases fitting TRBD1. The ends lost 4 bases at V and 4 bases at J; junction bases unmatched: 7. The CDR3 has 15 amino acids. Per germline, CDR1 MNHNY and CDR2 SVGAGI (reference sequence). The CDR3 sequence is CASSSVDRGSETQYF. The CDR3 DNA is TGTGCCAGCAGTTCGGTCGACAGGGGGTCAGAGACCCAGTACTTC.

J is TRBJ2-3 and V is TRBV29-1; TRBD2 matches 8 bases. Losses at the gene ends were 6 bases for V and 0 bases for J; bases not matched to a gene: 11. Germline loops: CDR1 SQVTM, CDR2 ANQGSEA. The CDR3 totals 16 residues. CDR3 DNA sequence: TGCAGCGTCGGTTCGGGGCTAGCGGGTAGCACAGATACGCAGTATTTT. This codes for CSVGSGLAGSTDTQYF.

The chain has TRBV4-1 and TRBJ1-2, with TRBD1 matching 7 bases. Germline V gives CDR1 MGHRA, CDR2 YSYEKL. CDR3 length equals 14 residues. V lost 4 bases to trimming and J lost 8 bases; unmatched junction nucleotides: 10. This CDR3 is CASSPPGTAKGYTF. The DNA of the CDR3 is TGCGCCAGCAGCCCACCCGGGACAGCGAAGGGCTACACCTTC.